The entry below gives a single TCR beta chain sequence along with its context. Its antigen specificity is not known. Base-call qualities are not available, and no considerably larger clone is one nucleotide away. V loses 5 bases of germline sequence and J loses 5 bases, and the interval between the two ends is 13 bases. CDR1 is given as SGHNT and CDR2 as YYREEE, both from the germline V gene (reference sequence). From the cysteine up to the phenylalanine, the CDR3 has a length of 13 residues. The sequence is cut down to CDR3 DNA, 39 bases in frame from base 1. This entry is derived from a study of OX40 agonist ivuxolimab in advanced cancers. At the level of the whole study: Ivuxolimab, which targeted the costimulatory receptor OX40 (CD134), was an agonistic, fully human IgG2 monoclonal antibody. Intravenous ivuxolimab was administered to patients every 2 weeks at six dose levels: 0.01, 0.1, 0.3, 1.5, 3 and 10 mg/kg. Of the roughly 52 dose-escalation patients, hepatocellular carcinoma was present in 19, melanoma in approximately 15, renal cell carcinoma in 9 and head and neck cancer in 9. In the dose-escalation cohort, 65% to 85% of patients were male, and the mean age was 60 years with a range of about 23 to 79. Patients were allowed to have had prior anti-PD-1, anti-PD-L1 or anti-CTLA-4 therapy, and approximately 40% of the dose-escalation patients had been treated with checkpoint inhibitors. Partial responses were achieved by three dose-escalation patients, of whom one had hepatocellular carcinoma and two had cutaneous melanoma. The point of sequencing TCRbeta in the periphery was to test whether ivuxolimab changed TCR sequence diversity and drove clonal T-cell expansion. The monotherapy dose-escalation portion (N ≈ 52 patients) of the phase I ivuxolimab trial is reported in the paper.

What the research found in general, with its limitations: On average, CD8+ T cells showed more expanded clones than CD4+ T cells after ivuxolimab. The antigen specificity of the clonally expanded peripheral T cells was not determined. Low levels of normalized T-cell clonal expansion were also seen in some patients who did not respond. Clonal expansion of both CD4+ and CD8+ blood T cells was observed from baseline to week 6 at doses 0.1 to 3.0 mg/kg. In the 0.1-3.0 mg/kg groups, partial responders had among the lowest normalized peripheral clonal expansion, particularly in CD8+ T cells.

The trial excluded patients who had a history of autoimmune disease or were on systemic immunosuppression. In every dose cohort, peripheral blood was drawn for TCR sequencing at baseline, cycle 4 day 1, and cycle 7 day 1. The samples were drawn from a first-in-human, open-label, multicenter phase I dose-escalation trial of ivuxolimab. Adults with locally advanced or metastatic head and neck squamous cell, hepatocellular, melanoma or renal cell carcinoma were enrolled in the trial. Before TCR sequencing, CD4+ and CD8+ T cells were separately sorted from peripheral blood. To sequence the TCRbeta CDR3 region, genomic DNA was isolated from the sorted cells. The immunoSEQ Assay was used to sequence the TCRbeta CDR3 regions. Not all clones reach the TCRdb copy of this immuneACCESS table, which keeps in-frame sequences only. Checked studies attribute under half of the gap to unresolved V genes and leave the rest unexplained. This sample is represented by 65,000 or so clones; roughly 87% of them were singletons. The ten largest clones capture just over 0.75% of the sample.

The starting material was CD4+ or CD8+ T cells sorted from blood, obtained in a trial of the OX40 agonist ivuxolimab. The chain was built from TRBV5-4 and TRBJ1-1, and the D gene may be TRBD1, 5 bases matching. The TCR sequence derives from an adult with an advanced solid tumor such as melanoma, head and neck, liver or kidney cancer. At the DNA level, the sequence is TGTGCCAGCAGTAGGGACCCGGGGACTGAAGCTTTCTTT. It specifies CASSRDPGTEAFF. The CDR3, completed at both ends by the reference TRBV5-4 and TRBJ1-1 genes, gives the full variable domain ETGVTQSPTHLIKTRGQQVTLRCSSQSGHNTVSWYQQALGQGPQFIFQYYREEENGRGNFPPRFSGLQFPNYSSELNVNALELDDSALYLCASSRDPGTEAFFGQGTRLTVV.